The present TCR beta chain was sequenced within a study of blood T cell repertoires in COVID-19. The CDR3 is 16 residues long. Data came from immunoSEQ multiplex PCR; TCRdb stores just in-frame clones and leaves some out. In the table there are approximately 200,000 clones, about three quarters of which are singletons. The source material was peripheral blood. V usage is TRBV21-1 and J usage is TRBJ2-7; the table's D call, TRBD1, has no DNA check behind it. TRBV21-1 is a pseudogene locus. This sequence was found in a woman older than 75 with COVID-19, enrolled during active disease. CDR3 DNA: TGTGCCAGCAGCGCACTATTACAGGGCTACTCCTACGAGCAGTACTTC. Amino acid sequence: CASSALLQGYSYEQYF.